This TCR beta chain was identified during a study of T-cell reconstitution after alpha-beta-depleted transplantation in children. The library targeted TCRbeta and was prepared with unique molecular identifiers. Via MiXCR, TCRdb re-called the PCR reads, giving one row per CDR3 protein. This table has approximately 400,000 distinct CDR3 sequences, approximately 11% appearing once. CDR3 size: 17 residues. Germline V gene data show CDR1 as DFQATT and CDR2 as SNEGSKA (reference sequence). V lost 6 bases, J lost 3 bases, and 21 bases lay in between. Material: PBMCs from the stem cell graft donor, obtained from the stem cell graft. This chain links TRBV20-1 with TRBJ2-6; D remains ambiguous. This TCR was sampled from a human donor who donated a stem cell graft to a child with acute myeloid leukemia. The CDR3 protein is CSATDSRARYGANVLTF. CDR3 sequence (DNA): TGCAGTGCAACTGACTCGCGAGCTCGGTATGGGGCCAACGTCCTGACTTTC.